Below are 23 T cell receptor beta chains sequenced from a single sample in a study of blood T cell repertoires in COVID-19. Only in-frame clones appear in the TCRdb table, and some are missing; sequencing was by immunoSEQ multiplex PCR. The data show around 200,000 clones, more than 70% seen once. The sequencing input was peripheral blood. The receptors derive from a man younger than 30 with active or convalescent COVID-19.

This sequence joins TRBV10-3 and TRBJ1-2, with no clear D. With 7 bases removed from V and 5 bases from J, the gap between germline ends came to 17 bases. The CDR3 runs to 14 residues. Germline V gene sequence: CDR1 ENHRY, CDR2 SYGVKD. In DNA, the CDR3 is TGTGCCATCACTGCCGAAGTGAACAAGTATGGCTACACCTTC. Encoded protein: CAITAEVNKYGYTF.

The chain couples TRBV9 to TRBJ2-7, with D unresolved. Deletions cut 2 bases from V and 2 bases from J, with 11 bases between. The CDR3 has 14 residues. From germline, CDR1 is SGDLS and CDR2 YYNGEE. The CDR3 DNA sequence: TGTGCCAGCAGCGTTGGTCACAGTGCCTACGAGCAGTACTTC. Protein product: CASSVGHSAYEQYF.

The rearrangement uses TRBV6-5 and TRBJ1-2, with a possible D match to TRBD1 (5 bases). The CDR3 runs 13 residues. Germline CDR1 and CDR2: MNHEY and SVGAGI. V was trimmed by 6 bases and J by 8 bases, leaving 16 bases between them. The CDR3 here is CASSPMGEDGYTF. As DNA, the CDR3 is TGTGCCAGCAGCCCGATGGGGGAGGACGGCTACACCTTC.

The rearrangement joins TRBV30 to TRBJ1-1; D call uncertain. The CDR3 has 12 residues. V was cut by 5 bases and J by 2 bases, with 9 bases left in between. Germline V gene lookup returns CDR1 GTSNPN and CDR2 SVGIG (reference sequence). CDR3 protein: CAWAAGNTEAFF. In nucleotides, the CDR3 is TGTGCCTGGGCTGCGGGAAACACTGAAGCTTTCTTT.

V and J are TRBV28 and TRBJ1-1, with 9 bases lining up with TRBD1. The CDR3 has 17 amino acids. Germline lookup yields CDR1 MDHEN and CDR2 SYDVKM. V lost 5 bases, J lost 1 base, and 11 bases stayed unmatched. In nucleotides, the CDR3 is TGTGCCAGCAGTCCACTGTCCGGGACAGGGCCGAACACTGAAGCTTTCTTT. Protein: CASSPLSGTGPNTEAFF. The whole variable domain, remainder taken from reference TRBV28 and TRBJ1-1, is DVKVTQSSRYLVKRTGEKVFLECVQDMDHENMFWYRQDPGLGLRLIYFSYDVKMKEKGDIPEGYSVSREKKERFSLILESASTNQTSMYLCASSPLSGTGPNTEAFFGQGTRLTVV.

The chain carries TRBV5-1 and TRBJ1-1; D not certain. From germline, CDR1 is SGHRS and CDR2 YFSETQ. There are 14 residues in the CDR3. V was trimmed by 0 bases and J by 1 base, leaving 7 bases between them. CDR3 nucleotides: TGCGCCAGCAGCTTGGGGCAGGAGAACACTGAAGCTTTCTTT. This sequence encodes CASSLGQENTEAFF.

The V gene is TRBV15, the J gene TRBJ1-5, with TRBD1 identical over 10 bases. The ends lost 0 bases at V and 2 bases at J; junction bases unmatched: 4. Germline V gene data show CDR1 as LNHNV and CDR2 as YYDKDF (reference sequence). This CDR3 is built from 17 residues. The CDR3: CATSRDRGTGGNQPQHF. CDR3 nucleotide sequence: TGTGCCACCAGCAGAGATCGAGGGACAGGGGGCAATCAGCCCCAGCATTTT.

V is TRBV2 and J is TRBJ2-7, with 8 positions matching TRBD2. This CDR3 region has 14 residues. Looked up from germline, CDR1 is SNHLY and CDR2 is FYNNEI. Germline trimming cut 6 bases from V and 0 bases from J; bases unmatched to any gene: 4. The CDR3 reads CASRLTSDSYEQYF. The CDR3 DNA reads TGTGCCAGCAGACTGACTAGCGACTCCTACGAGCAGTACTTC.

This chain joins TRBV5-1 and TRBJ2-3; 9 bases fit TRBD1. CDR3 length equals 15 residues. V lost 4 bases and J lost 1; bases outside the gene matches: 4. Germline V gene lookup returns CDR1 SGHRS and CDR2 YFSETQ. CDR3 bases: TGCGCCAGCAGCGCGGGGGACAGGGGCACAGATACGCAGTATTTT. Protein sequence: CASSAGDRGTDTQYF. Combining the CDR3 with reference TRBV5-1 and TRBJ2-3 gives the whole variable domain KAGVTQTPRYLIKTRGQQVTLSCSPISGHRSVSWYQQTPGQGLQFLFEYFSETQRNKGNFPGRFSGRQFSNSRSEMNVSTLELGDSALYLCASSAGDRGTDTQYFGPGTRLTVL.

V usage is TRBV5-1 and J usage is TRBJ2-5; 10 bases agree with TRBD1. Germline-derived CDR1 and CDR2 are SGHRS and YFSETQ. J was trimmed by 5 bases and V by 5 bases; bases with no gene match: 6. The CDR3 contains 14 residues. The CDR3 DNA sequence: TGCGCCAGCAGAACGACAGGGGGCGCGGAGACCCAGTACTTC. Translated, it gives CASRTTGGAETQYF.

In the case of this clone: The identical CDR3 is also encoded by other nucleotide sequences in the sample. V is TRBV11-1 and J is TRBJ2-1, with 11 positions matching TRBD2. Trimming cost V 4 bases and J 3 bases; bases outside gene matches: 5. Germline values: CDR1 SGHAT, CDR2 FQDESV (reference sequence). This CDR3 is 16 amino acids long. CDR3 region: CASSSTGTSGYNEQFF. CDR3 bases: TGTGCCAGCAGCTCCACCGGGACTAGCGGCTACAATGAGCAGTTCTTC.

This clone occurred a few times. The chain employs TRBV5-8 and TRBJ1-5; TRBD1 aligns across 11 bases. Germline V gene lookup returns CDR1 SGHTS and CDR2 YDEGEE. The CDR3 consists of 17 residues. Germline trimming cut 2 bases from V and 0 bases from J; bases unmatched to any gene: 4. The CDR3 loop is CASSFGTGGYSNQPQHF. CDR3 sequence (DNA): TGTGCCAGCAGCTTTGGGACAGGGGGGTATAGCAATCAGCCCCAGCATTTT.

The gene calls are TRBV12-3 or TRBV12-4 and TRBJ2-7; 7 positions match TRBD1. With V trimmed by 6 bases and J by 6 bases, 8 bases remained unmatched. The CDR3 has 13 amino acids. The CDR3, as DNA: TGTGCCAGCAGAGGGGCAGGGGGAGTCGAGCAGTACTTC. Translating it yields CASRGAGGVEQYF.

This sequence joins TRBV10-3 and TRBJ1-1; D remains unclear. Looked up from germline, CDR1 is ENHRY and CDR2 is SYGVKD. The V end lost 4 bases, the J end lost 1 base, and 7 bases lay between the germline ends. The CDR3 has 13 amino acids. In DNA form, the CDR3 reads TGTGCCATCAGTGGTTTAGAGAACACTGAAGCTTTCTTT. Translating it yields CAISGLENTEAFF.

This chain uses TRBV21-1 with TRBJ1-5. TRBV21-1 is recorded as a pseudogene. CDR3 length equals 18 residues. Written as DNA, the CDR3 is TGTGCCAGCAGCCAAAGACCCCTTTGGCAGACCTCGGGACAGCCCCAGCATTTT. Protein: CASSQRPLWQTSGQPQHF.

The CDR3, as DNA: TGTGCCAGCAGCCGATGGGGACAGGCGTCTCTCAGCGCGGGCTACACCTTC. It yields the protein CASSRWGQASLSAGYTF. The chain uses TRBV6-2 or TRBV6-3 and TRBJ1-2; the match to TRBD1 covers 8 bases. Germline V lookup: CDR1 MNHEY, CDR2 SVGEGT. With V trimmed by 6 bases and J by 8 bases, 20 bases remained unmatched. CDR3 length equals 17 residues.

The chain has TRBV6-5 and TRBJ1-2; tentatively, D is TRBD1 (6 bases). Trimming removed 8 bases at V and 4 bases at J, with 17 bases between. Germline assignment: CDR1 MNHEY and CDR2 SVGAGI. The CDR3 length is 14 residues. The CDR3 DNA reads as TGTGCCAGCGGTAAACAGGGCCGGACCTATGGCTACACCTTC. Protein product: CASGKQGRTYGYTF.

This chain links TRBV19 with TRBJ1-2; D uncertain. The CDR3 spans 16 residues. Germline V gene data show CDR1 as LNHDA and CDR2 as SQIVND (reference sequence). The germline V and J ends were trimmed by 3 bases and 0 bases, with 14 bases remaining between them. CDR3: CASSIRGTGANYGYTF. CDR3 bases: TGTGCCAGTAGTATCCGCGGAACGGGAGCTAACTATGGCTACACCTTC.

The chain recombines TRBV19 with TRBJ1-2; D is uncertain. The V gene lost 1 base and the J gene lost 0 bases, with 9 bases spanning the gap. Per germline, CDR1 LNHDA and CDR2 SQIVND (reference sequence). CDR3 length: 15 residues. The DNA of the CDR3 is TGTGCCAGTAGTATAGGTGGAGGGACTAACTATGGCTACACCTTC. Amino acids: CASSIGGGTNYGYTF.

The chain uses TRBV18 and TRBJ1-2, with D unresolved. The CDR3 has 15 residues. CDR1 and CDR2 from the germline V gene are KGHSH and LQKENI. The V end was cut by 3 bases, the J end by 6 bases, with 17 bases between. The CDR3 loop is CASSPSGKGSDGYTF. The CDR3 region has the DNA TGTGCCAGCTCACCTTCGGGAAAGGGATCGGATGGCTACACCTTC.

V and J are TRBV7-9 and TRBJ1-4; D call uncertain. This CDR3 comprises 14 residues. The V end was cut by 3 bases, the J end by 10 bases, with 15 bases between. From germline, CDR1 is SEHNR and CDR2 FQNEAQ (reference sequence). CDR3 in amino acids: CASSFGVIVGKLFF. The CDR3 bases are TGTGCCAGCAGCTTCGGGGTAATAGTGGGAAAACTGTTTTTT.

In DNA form, the CDR3 reads TGTGCCAGCAGCTTTGAGGCCACACGTAACTATGGCTACACCTTC. It codes for CASSFEATRNYGYTF. The rearrangement joins TRBV5-4 to TRBJ1-2; D not certain. Germline loops: CDR1 SGHNT, CDR2 YYREEE (reference sequence). Trimming shortened V by 2 bases and J by 1 base, and 12 bases separated the two germline ends. The CDR3 has 15 residues.

This clone appeared once. V usage is TRBV30 and J usage is TRBJ2-1, with 9 bases identical to TRBD1. Germline CDR1 and CDR2: GTSNPN and SVGIG (reference sequence). The CDR3 sequence is 15 residues long. The junction had 12 bases not matched to a gene; V was cut back by 0 bases and J by 12 bases. The DNA for the CDR3 is TGTGCCTGGAGTGTATTGGGACAGGGTCGCTCGGGGCAGTTCTTC. Translating gives CAWSVLGQGRSGQFF.